The 20 T cell receptor beta chains given below trace back to one sample, sequenced in a study of regulatory T cells in long-lasting Graves disease. Time point of the sample: persistent/refractory GD, antithyroid drugs over 5 years with positive TRAb. Researchers made the TCR library from RNA that was extracted from PBMCs. Researchers made TCR beta libraries by using iRepertoire HTBI primers and running Arm-PCR on CDR3 regions. MiXCR was run by TCRdb on the multiplex PCR reads, yielding one entry per CDR3 protein. The table shows more than 300,000 distinct CDR3 sequences, with approximately 23% occurring only once. Sequenced here: peripheral blood mononuclear cells (PBMCs), sampled when the disease was refractory, from a patient treated with antithyroid drugs. Receptor source: a woman between 40 and 55 years old with Graves disease.

This clonotype has ten or more counts. The chain employs TRBV28 and TRBJ2-2; 8 nucleotides agree with TRBD2. Trimming took 6 bases from V and 0 from J; bases not matched to a gene: 3. The CDR3 totals 15 residues. Looked up from germline, CDR1 is MDHEN and CDR2 is SYDVKM. CDR3 DNA sequence: TGTGCCAGCAGCAATAGCGGGACGAACACCGGGGAGCTGTTTTTT. Protein sequence: CASSNSGTNTGELFF. Drawing the rest from reference TRBV28 and TRBJ2-2, the complete variable domain is DVKVTQSSRYLVKRTGEKVFLECVQDMDHENMFWYRQDPGLGLRLIYFSYDVKMKEKGDIPEGYSVSREKKERFSLILESASTNQTSMYLCASSNSGTNTGELFFGEGSRLTVL.

This clonotype was seen repeatedly, ten times or more. The chain employs TRBV2 and TRBJ1-2, with 7 bases matching TRBD1. The V gene end was trimmed by 8 bases and the J gene end by 4 bases; junction bases not matched to a gene: 10. The CDR3 is 14 residues long. Germline values: CDR1 SNHLY, CDR2 FYNNEI. Written as DNA, the CDR3 is TGTGCCAGCGGCCATGACAGGGAGGCCTATGGCTACACCTTC. It codes for CASGHDREAYGYTF.

This clonotype was seen more than once but under ten times. CDR3 DNA: TGTGCCACCAGTGATTCCCCCGGACAGGGGGGCTACAATGAGCAGTTCTTC. This gives the protein CATSDSPGQGGYNEQFF. This sequence joins TRBV24-1 and TRBJ2-1; 10 bases match TRBD1. Germline-derived CDR1 and CDR2 are KGHDR and SFDVKD. V lost 2 bases to trimming and J lost 3 bases; unmatched junction nucleotides: 6. The CDR3 totals 17 residues.

This clonotype was seen repeatedly, ten times or more. V gene TRBV2 combines with J gene TRBJ1-2; perhaps TRBD1 as D (5 bases). The CDR3 has 14 residues. Germline loops: CDR1 SNHLY, CDR2 FYNNEI. V was pared by 7 bases and J by 6 bases, with 18 bases between. The CDR3 here is CASKPRDHLDGYTF. Here the CDR3 DNA reads TGTGCCAGCAAACCCAGGGACCACCTGGATGGCTACACCTTC.

The rearrangement uses TRBV2 and TRBJ1-5; D ambiguous. Germline values: CDR1 SNHLY, CDR2 FYNNEI. Trimming took 5 bases from V and 8 from J, leaving 16 bases between them. The CDR3 length is 14 residues. As DNA, the CDR3 is TGTGCCAGCAGTCCTATGTCCTTTAGTGAGCCCCAGCATTTT. It is translated as CASSPMSFSEPQHF.

V and J are TRBV15 and TRBJ2-3; D is possibly TRBD2 (5 bases). With 4 bases removed from V and 0 bases from J, the gap between germline ends came to 11 bases. The CDR3 is 15 amino acids. Germline CDR1 and CDR2: LNHNV and YYDKDF (reference sequence). The CDR3 spells CATSTERTSTDTQYF. In DNA, the CDR3 is TGTGCCACCAGCACCGAACGGACTAGCACAGATACGCAGTATTTT.

This clonotype was seen repeatedly, ten times or more. The V gene is TRBV2, the J gene TRBJ1-1, with a weak D call TRBD1 (5 bases). The CDR3 covers 14 residues. The germline V and J ends were trimmed by 5 bases and 2 bases, with 12 bases remaining between them. In germline, CDR1 is SNHLY, CDR2 FYNNEI. CDR3 DNA sequence: TGTGCCAGCAGTAAGGGGACCTACAACACTGAAGCTTTCTTT. Its protein product is CASSKGTYNTEAFF. Supplemented by reference TRBV2 and TRBJ1-1, the full variable domain reads EPEVTQTPSHQVTQMGQEVILRCVPISNHLYFYWYRQILGQKVEFLVSFYNNEISEKSEIFDDQFSVERPDGSNFTLKIRSTKLEDSAMYFCASSKGTYNTEAFFGQGTRLTVV.

This rearrangement joins TRBV7-9 to TRBJ2-7; no clear D. The V end was cut by 4 bases, the J end by 2 bases, with 18 bases between. This CDR3 has 16 amino acids. Germline CDR1 reads SEHNR; CDR2 reads FQNEAQ (reference sequence). CDR3 amino acids: CASSSSPGPLTYEQYF. The CDR3 DNA is TGTGCCAGCAGCTCATCACCAGGCCCTCTCACCTACGAGCAGTACTTC. The full variable domain, its missing parts supplied by reference TRBV7-9 and TRBJ2-7, is DTGVSQNPRHKITKRGQNVTFRCDPISEHNRLYWYRQTLGQGPEFLTYFQNEAQLEKSRLLSDRFSAERPKGSFSTLEIQRTEQGDSAMYLCASSSSPGPLTYEQYFGPGTRLTVT.

Notes on this clonotype: At one end the junction does not follow the germline gene, possibly because of a read error. The J gene is TRBJ1-4, the V gene TRBV5-5; D not certain. From germline, CDR1 is SGHKS and CDR2 YYEKEE (reference sequence). The CDR3 is 13 residues long. CDR3 sequence (DNA): TGTGCCAGCCGATTATTAGAAGTCGGGGTTTTGCACTGG. Translation: CASRLLEVGVLHW.

This clonotype was found a few times. CDR3 bases: TGTGCCGTCGGATTACAGCCCCAGCATTTT. Residues: CAVGLQPQHF. The gene calls are TRBV10-3 and TRBJ1-5; D is unresolved. Germline V gene lookup returns CDR1 ENHRY and CDR2 SYGVKD. The CDR3 covers 10 residues. Trimming stripped 11 bases from V and 7 bases from J, with 9 bases between.

J is TRBJ2-1 and V is TRBV30; D might be TRBD1 (5 bases). V lost 2 bases and J 2 bases, leaving 7 bases between the germline ends. The CDR3 extends over 13 amino acids. From germline, CDR1 is GTSNPN and CDR2 SVGIG (reference sequence). The CDR3 DNA reads as TGTGCCTGGAGTCTGACAGCCTACAATGAGCAGTTCTTC. This translates into CAWSLTAYNEQFF.

The chain uses TRBV5-1 and TRBJ1-4, with D maybe TRBD1 (6 bases). V was clipped by 0 bases and J by 8 bases, with 20 bases between them. Germline V lookup: CDR1 SGHRS, CDR2 YFSETQ. The CDR3 length is 17 residues. The CDR3 protein is CASSLGGTSSGGEKLFF. The DNA of the CDR3 is TGCGCCAGCAGCTTGGGCGGGACAAGCTCCGGAGGGGAAAAACTGTTTTTT.

The J gene is TRBJ2-7, the V gene TRBV2, with 11 bases identical to TRBD2. CDR3 length: 15 residues. Germline V gene data show CDR1 as SNHLY and CDR2 as FYNNEI. The ends lost 6 bases at V and 4 bases at J; junction bases unmatched: 8. CDR3 nucleotide sequence: TGTGCCAGCAGCTCGTTACTAGCGGGAGTGTACGAGCAGTACTTC. It encodes CASSSLLAGVYEQYF.

The chain is built from TRBV24-1 and TRBJ1-5; 9 bases match TRBD1. Germline loops: CDR1 KGHDR, CDR2 SFDVKD. Trimming cost V 5 bases and J 7 bases; bases outside gene matches: 2. CDR3 size: 13 residues. The CDR3 DNA sequence: TGTGCCACCAGTGCTACAGGGGGCCAGCCCCAGCATTTT. This translates into CATSATGGQPQHF.

This clonotype was counted many times. This chain uses TRBV6-5 with TRBJ2-7; the match to TRBD1 covers 7 bases. Per the germline V gene, CDR1 is MNHEY and CDR2 is SVGAGI. The CDR3 is 17 amino acids. V lost 2 bases, J lost 0 bases, and 10 bases stayed unmatched. The CDR3 loop is CASSYAYTGVLSYEQYF. The DNA of the CDR3 is TGTGCCAGCAGTTACGCATATACAGGGGTACTCTCCTACGAGCAGTACTTC.

The table lists this clonotype with many counts. This chain connects TRBV6-1 to TRBJ2-7, with a tentative D call TRBD1 (6 bases). The CDR3 contains 15 residues. Germline V gene sequence: CDR1 MNHNS, CDR2 SASEGT. Trimming removed 2 bases from V and 3 bases from J, with 14 bases in between. CDR3 nucleotide sequence: TGTGCCAGCAGTGAATCGTGGGGGCAGATCTACGAGCAGTACTTC. Its protein product is CASSESWGQIYEQYF.

This rearrangement joins TRBV11-2 to TRBJ2-3; D is unresolved. Trimming shortened V by 0 bases and J by 4 bases, and 2 bases separated the two germline ends. The length of the CDR3 is 12 residues. In germline, CDR1 is SGHAT, CDR2 FQNNGV. For the CDR3, the DNA is TGTGCCAGCAGCTTAGATGCAGATACGCAGTATTTT. As protein: CASSLDADTQYF.

In this sample, this clonotype turned up a few times. V is TRBV27 and J is TRBJ2-2; D gene ambiguous. CDR3 length: 12 residues. V was clipped by 3 bases and J by 8 bases, with 7 bases between them. CDR1 is MNHEY and CDR2 is SMNVEV in the germline V gene (reference sequence). CDR3 nucleotides: TGTGCCAGCAGTTTTTTCCCGGGGGAGCTGTTTTTT. Protein sequence: CASSFFPGELFF.

This clonotype was recorded a few times. This chain joins TRBV4-1 and TRBJ2-5; D is possibly TRBD2 (6 bases). The CDR3 consists of 12 residues. The V and J ends lost 0 bases and 8 bases respectively, with 7 bases between them. The germline gives CDR1 MGHRA, CDR2 YSYEKL. The CDR3 protein is CASSQDGSTQYF. The CDR3 DNA is TGCGCCAGCAGCCAAGACGGGAGTACCCAGTACTTC.

J is TRBJ2-4 and V is TRBV10-3; the D gene is possibly TRBD2 (6 bases). CDR1 and CDR2 (germline): ENHRY, SYGVKD. V lost 3 bases to trimming and J lost 5 bases, with 11 bases between them. The CDR3 contains 14 residues. CDR3 in DNA: TGTGCCATCAGTGACCGCGGAGGGGAAAACATTCAGTACTTC. This gives the protein CAISDRGGENIQYF.